This T cell receptor beta chain derives from a study of follicular helper T cells after annual influenza vaccination. The J segment lost 1 base and the V segment lost 5 bases, leaving 9 bases of the junction unmatched. CDR1 is MNHEY, CDR2 SMNVEV, per germline (reference sequence). CDR3 size: 17 residues. Documented time point: 2013-2014 season, 7 days after vaccination. TCRB sequencing was done at Survey resolution level. Method: immunoSEQ multiplex PCR; TCRdb's copy keeps in-frame clones and lacks some. The table shows over 4,500 clones, with roughly 89% occurring only once. The material was CXCR5+ CD38- circulating T follicular helper cells from blood, obtained 7 days after influenza vaccination. The subset here: circulating Tfh, non-naive CD4+CXCR5+PD-1+ (ICOS+CD38+ or ICOS-CD38-). The genes are TRBV27 and TRBJ1-1, with 11 nucleotides matching TRBD1. The TCR originated in an adult who received the influenza vaccine. The CDR3 region is CASSPRTGGAGNTEAFF. CDR3 nucleotides: TGTGCCAGCAGTCCACGGACAGGGGGCGCAGGGAACACTGAAGCTTTCTTT.